The 28 T cell receptor beta chains in this list originate from one sample, sequenced in a study of early T cells in non-severe SARS-CoV-2 infection. TCRdb reanalysed the 5' RACE reads using MiXCR and keeps one entry per CDR3 protein. The sample holds some 57,000 distinct CDR3 sequences, about 12% seen once. Sequenced: whole blood. The source of these receptors is an adult who was a healthcare worker with PCR-confirmed SARS-CoV-2 infection or an uninfected control (not recorded which).

This clonotype was counted between two and nine times. The V gene is TRBV29-1, the J gene TRBJ2-7; possible D gene TRBD1, 8 bases. Trimming stripped 4 bases from V and 6 bases from J, with 22 bases between. CDR1 and CDR2 (germline): SQVTM, ANQGSEA. The CDR3 totals 15 residues. The CDR3 loop is CSVVIQGGFLGEQYF. The CDR3 region has the DNA TGCAGCGTTGTAATACAGGGGGGGTTCCTAGGCGAGCAGTACTTC.

V and J are TRBV5-1 and TRBJ1-1, with D possibly TRBD1 on 6 matching bases. The germline CDR1 and CDR2 sequences are SGHRS and YFSETQ. Trimming took off 4 bases at V and 1 base at J, with 11 bases between the two ends. CDR3 length equals 14 residues. The CDR3 DNA is TGCGCCAGCAGCGCTCAGACAGGGAACACTGAAGCTTTCTTT. Residues: CASSAQTGNTEAFF.

The CDR3 DNA reads as TGTGCCAGTGCTCGACAGGGGATGAACAATGAGCAGTTCTTC. Translation gives CASARQGMNNEQFF. V is TRBV19 and J is TRBJ2-1; TRBD1 matches 8 bases. The CDR3 spans 14 residues. The germline V gene has CDR1 LNHDA and CDR2 SQIVND (reference sequence). The trim removed 8 bases at V and 5 bases at J, leaving 8 bases unmatched.

This clonotype turned up a few times. The V gene is TRBV11-2, the J gene TRBJ2-1, with 10 positions matching TRBD1. The CDR3 sequence is 15 residues long. From germline, CDR1 is SGHAT and CDR2 FQNNGV. V dropped 4 bases and J dropped 6; count of bases not matched to a gene: 6. CDR3 loop: CASSYRWTGGNEQFF. The CDR3 DNA sequence: TGTGCCAGCAGCTATCGCTGGACAGGGGGCAATGAGCAGTTCTTC.

The table lists this clonotype with a few counts. The V call is TRBV27, the J call TRBJ2-7; 9 bases match TRBD1. This CDR3 has 14 amino acids. Unmatched junction bases numbered 3, after V lost 3 bases and J lost 3 bases. Germline V gene data show CDR1 as MNHEY and CDR2 as SMNVEV (reference sequence). The CDR3 reads CASSFGTGNYEQYF. The CDR3 DNA reads TGTGCCAGCAGTTTCGGGACAGGGAACTACGAGCAGTACTTC.

V usage is TRBV4-2 and J usage is TRBJ2-7; D not certain. CDR1 is LGHNA and CDR2 is YNFKEQ in the germline V gene. Trimming removed 0 bases from V and 3 bases from J, with 6 bases in between. The CDR3 loop spans 13 amino acids. The CDR3, as DNA: TGTGCCAGCAGCCAAGATATAGTCTACGAGCAGTACTTC. Translated: CASSQDIVYEQYF.

This clonotype has more than one count but fewer than ten. The rearrangement links TRBV7-9 to TRBJ1-1, with 7 nucleotides matching TRBD1. Trimming removed 3 bases from V and 6 bases from J; junction bases left unmatched: 10. This CDR3 region has 15 residues. The germline V gene has CDR1 SEHNR and CDR2 FQNEAQ (reference sequence). The CDR3 sequence is CASSFIDRAISEAFF. CDR3 nucleotide sequence: TGTGCCAGCAGCTTTATTGACAGGGCTATATCTGAAGCTTTCTTT.

The chain is built from TRBV24-1 and TRBJ2-1; D gene uncertain. Germline CDR1 reads KGHDR; CDR2 reads SFDVKD. CDR3 length: 14 residues. V shed 3 bases and J shed 5 bases, with 10 bases lying between them. The CDR3 region has the DNA TGTGCCACCAGTGATCTAATGGCTCACAATGAGCAGTTCTTC. Translation gives CATSDLMAHNEQFF.

The genes are TRBV5-4 and TRBJ1-3; 10 bases match TRBD1. The CDR3 is made up of 15 amino acids. V trimming: 4 bases; J trimming: 9 bases; junction bases outside the gene matches: 10. In germline, CDR1 is SGHNT, CDR2 YYREEE (reference sequence). This CDR3 reads CASSDDRGPLVTIYF. The CDR3 DNA sequence: TGTGCCAGCAGCGATGACAGGGGGCCCTTAGTCACCATATATTTT.

This clonotype has at least ten counts. The chain links TRBV5-4 to TRBJ1-5, with TRBD1 matching over 7 bases. CDR1 is SGHNT and CDR2 is YYREEE in the germline V gene (reference sequence). V shed 2 bases and J 9 bases; nucleotides not matched to a gene: 5. The CDR3 is made up of 13 amino acids. The CDR3 loop reads CASSFDRAGPQHF. As DNA, the CDR3 is TGTGCCAGCAGCTTCGACAGGGCAGGGCCCCAGCATTTT.

This clonotype came up a few times. The genes are TRBV18 and TRBJ2-1; possible D gene TRBD1, 6 bases. The germline V and J ends were trimmed by 6 bases and 2 bases, with 14 bases remaining between them. Germline CDR1 is KGHSH and CDR2 is LQKENI. This CDR3 spans 15 amino acids. In nucleotides, the CDR3 is TGTGCCAGCTCCCACGACAGGAGTCCCTACAATGAGCAGTTCTTC. Translated, it gives CASSHDRSPYNEQFF. The complete variable domain, with remaining parts taken from reference TRBV18 and TRBJ2-1, reads NAGVMQNPRHLVRRRGQEARLRCSPMKGHSHVYWYRQLPEEGLKFMVYLQKENIIDESGMPKERFSAEFPKEGPSILRIQQVVRGDSAAYFCASSHDRSPYNEQFFGPGTRLTVL.

This clonotype has just a few counts. CDR3: CASSLILSSYNEQFF. CDR3 sequence (DNA): TGTGCCAGCAGTTTAATATTAAGCTCCTACAATGAGCAGTTCTTC. The gene calls are TRBV27 and TRBJ2-1; D is ambiguous. This CDR3 spans 15 amino acids. Looked up from germline, CDR1 is MNHEY and CDR2 is SMNVEV (reference sequence). V was pared by 2 bases and J by 0 bases, with 8 bases between.

This clonotype has only a few counts. The V call is TRBV6-4, the J call TRBJ2-3; TRBD2 matches at 11 bases. CDR1 and CDR2 from the germline V gene are MRHNA and SNTAGT. V was pared by 5 bases and J by 5 bases, with 6 bases of the junction left unmatched. This CDR3 contains 15 residues. The chain's CDR3 is CASSLTSGALDTQYF. Written as DNA, the CDR3 is TGTGCCAGCAGTTTGACTAGCGGGGCACTAGATACGCAGTATTTT.

This rearrangement joins TRBV29-1 to TRBJ1-1; D is unresolved. V shed 6 bases and J shed 3 bases, with 8 bases lying between them. This CDR3 comprises 11 residues. Germline V gene sequence: CDR1 SQVTM, CDR2 ANQGSEA. The CDR3 reads CSVDEYTEAFF. The CDR3 nucleotides read TGCAGCGTCGACGAGTACACTGAAGCTTTCTTT.

The genes are TRBV27 and TRBJ2-1; D is undetermined. The CDR3 totals 12 residues. Per the germline V gene, CDR1 is MNHEY and CDR2 is SMNVEV (reference sequence). The V end lost 5 bases, the J end lost 8 bases, and 10 bases lay between the germline ends. This CDR3 is CASSGAFHEQFF. The CDR3, as DNA: TGTGCCAGCAGTGGAGCGTTCCATGAGCAGTTCTTC.

In this sample, this clonotype turned up many times. The chain carries TRBV2 and TRBJ1-2, with no clear D. V gave up 4 bases and J gave up 4 bases, with 7 bases separating them. This CDR3 region has 12 residues. Germline-derived CDR1 and CDR2 are SNHLY and FYNNEI. Written as DNA, the CDR3 is TGTGCCAGCAGTGCCAAGGCCTATGGCTACACCTTC. Translation: CASSAKAYGYTF.

V gene TRBV7-2 combines with J gene TRBJ2-1; 7 nucleotides align to TRBD2. The CDR3 spans 13 residues. From germline, CDR1 is SGHTA and CDR2 FQGNSA. V lost 0 bases and J lost 9; bases outside the gene matches: 2. CDR3 nucleotides: TGTGCCAGCAGCTTAGCTGGGGGGGTTGAGCAGTTCTTC. Its protein is CASSLAGGVEQFF.

This clonotype occurred a few times. The chain carries TRBV7-6 and TRBJ1-2, with 8 bases fitting TRBD1. The CDR3 is 14 residues long. Germline V gene data show CDR1 as SGHVS and CDR2 as FNYEAQ. J was trimmed by 8 bases and V by 5 bases; bases with no gene match: 10. The CDR3 reads CASSHRQGRGGYTF. As DNA, the CDR3 is TGTGCCAGCAGCCATCGACAGGGGAGGGGCGGCTACACCTTC.

This clonotype was detected a few times. This chain connects TRBV6-2 or TRBV6-3 to TRBJ2-3; possibly TRBD2 for D (5 bases). Germline values: CDR1 MNHEY, CDR2 SVGEGT. There are 15 residues in the CDR3. Trimming took off 6 bases at V and 2 bases at J, with 15 bases between the two ends. The CDR3 DNA reads as TGTGCCAGCAGCCGCGGACTCGCCTACACAGATACGCAGTATTTT. Its protein is CASSRGLAYTDTQYF.

The chain carries TRBV12-2 and TRBJ1-3; the DNA was not used to check the table's D call, TRBD1. TRBV12-2 represents a pseudogene. CDR3 length equals 14 residues. The CDR3 region is CASQSGDSGNTIYF. CDR3 in DNA: TGTGCAAGTCAGTCAGGGGACTCTGGAAACACCATATATTTT.

In its sample, this clonotype was seen many times. CDR3 loop: CASSRDGSNQPQHF. The CDR3 nucleotides read TGTGCCAGTAGCCGCGATGGGAGCAATCAGCCCCAGCATTTT. The chain has TRBV19 and TRBJ1-5; no clear D. CDR1 LNHDA and CDR2 SQIVND come from the germline V gene (reference sequence). The ends were cut back, 6 bases at V and 1 base at J, with 10 bases in the middle. The length of the CDR3 is 14 residues. The complete variable domain, with remaining parts taken from reference TRBV19 and TRBJ1-5, reads DGGITQSPKYLFRKEGQNVTLSCEQNLNHDAMYWYRQDPGQGLRLIYYSQIVNDFQKGDIAEGYSVSREKKESFPLTVTSAQKNPTAFYLCASSRDGSNQPQHFGDGTRLSIL.

The sample holds a few counts of this clonotype. This chain joins TRBV12-3 or TRBV12-4 and TRBJ1-6; D is possibly TRBD1 (6 bases). Trimming stripped 5 bases from V and 10 bases from J, with 18 bases between. CDR3 length equals 15 residues. This CDR3 reads CASSTDRSGRSPLHF. In nucleotides, the CDR3 is TGTGCCAGCAGTACGGACAGATCCGGGAGATCACCCCTCCACTTT.

The V call is TRBV24-1, the J call TRBJ1-2; 7 positions agree with TRBD1. CDR3 size: 14 residues. In germline, CDR1 is KGHDR, CDR2 SFDVKD. Trimming took 11 bases from V and 3 from J; bases not matched to a gene: 11. The CDR3 DNA is TGTGCCATTCAAGGCCCCGGGACAGACTATGGCTACACCTTC. Its protein product is CAIQGPGTDYGYTF.

For this clonotype: Its ends do not fully match the called genes, so a read error is possible. The CDR3 DNA is TGTGCTAGCAGCCCCCTTGAGACAGGGGGCGAGACCCAGTACTTC. Translated, it gives CASSPLETGGETQYF. The J gene is TRBJ2-5, the V gene TRBV7-7; the match to TRBD1 covers 10 bases. The CDR3 runs to 15 residues. CDR1 is SSHAT and CDR2 is FNYEAQ in the germline V gene (reference sequence).

The chain employs TRBV4-1 and TRBJ1-5; unclear D gene. The CDR3 is 15 residues long. Germline V gene lookup returns CDR1 MGHRA and CDR2 YSYEKL. Trimming removed 0 bases from V and 6 bases from J, with 12 bases in between. The CDR3 DNA is TGCGCCAGCAGCCAAGATTTGAGGGAAAGTCAGCCCCAGCATTTT. Protein sequence: CASSQDLRESQPQHF.

This clonotype was found many times. The chain has TRBV20-1 and TRBJ2-1; no clear D gene. This CDR3 has 15 residues. Germline V CDR1 and CDR2: DFQATT, SNEGSKA (reference sequence). Trimming removed 3 bases at V and 0 bases at J, with 12 bases between. The CDR3 here is CSASALESSYNEQFF. CDR3 DNA sequence: TGCAGTGCTAGCGCGCTCGAGAGCTCCTACAATGAGCAGTTCTTC.

This clonotype has ten or more counts. This chain uses TRBV27 with TRBJ1-5; D unresolved. This CDR3 comprises 15 residues. Germline assignment: CDR1 MNHEY and CDR2 SMNVEV (reference sequence). Trimming left V 3 bases short and J 2 bases short, with 11 bases between. CDR3 nucleotides: TGTGCCAGCAGTTTGTCGCAGCTAGGCAATCAGCCCCAGCATTTT. Its protein product is CASSLSQLGNQPQHF.

In this sample, this clonotype turned up many times. The V gene is TRBV6-2 or TRBV6-3, the J gene TRBJ1-1; TRBD1 agrees at 7 bases. The ends lost 4 bases at V and 5 bases at J; junction bases unmatched: 10. This CDR3 is 15 amino acids long. In germline, CDR1 is MNHEY, CDR2 SVGEGT. This CDR3 reads CASSFPTGTGTEAFF. The CDR3 bases are TGTGCCAGCAGTTTCCCGACAGGGACGGGGACTGAAGCTTTCTTT.